The source of this TCR beta chain is a study of blood T cell repertoires in COVID-19. Overall study context: Donors in the United States, Italy and Spain gave samples during acute or convalescent COVID-19. T cells, B-cell-depleted T cells, or PBMCs supplied cDNA or gDNA.

In the authors' workflow: Amplification with reference gene primers provided the estimates of nucleated cell counts. TCRdb keeps only in-frame clones here, not all; method: immunoSEQ multiplex PCR. That table gives V, J and clone size, and the DNA gave D and trimming. In the table there are about 13,000 clones, about 88% of which are singletons. This CDR3 has 16 residues. J lost 7 bases, V lost 3 bases, and 15 bases had no gene match. The germline CDR1 and CDR2 sequences are SGDLS and YYNGEE. The sequence derives from a human donor in a cohort sampled during active COVID-19. What was sequenced was peripheral blood. This chain uses TRBV9 with TRBJ1-1, with 7 bases that match TRBD1. The DNA of the CDR3 is TGTGCCAGCAGCGCCTCGGTGTCAGGGGGACATGATGAAGCTTTCTTT. This sequence encodes CASSASVSGGHDEAFF.